This T cell receptor beta chain emerged from a study of response to subunit inactivated influenza vaccine. TCRdb re-called the RT-PCR reads through MiXCR, storing one row per CDR3 protein. The repertoire consists of some 800,000 distinct CDR3 sequences, with 21% occurring once and the leading ten covering roughly 10%. Study conclusions and caveats: Each seasonal flu vaccination may recruit only limited new T cells, authors suggested.

The table lists this clonotype with a few counts. Its antigen is as yet unknown. V shed 2 bases, J shed 4 bases, and the junction held 9 bases outside the gene matches. The CDR3 contains 16 residues. Looked up from germline, CDR1 is DFQATT and CDR2 is SNEGSKA (reference sequence). Sequences were derived from PBMCs from blood, sampled around 5 days after vaccination. This receptor was taken from a man between 50 and 59 years old who received an inactivated influenza vaccine. The chain is built from TRBV20-1 and TRBJ2-1; TRBD2 aligns across 9 bases. CDR3 DNA sequence: TGCAGTGCTAGACAGCCTAGCGGGAAATCATACAATGAGCAGTTCTTC. Translation: CSARQPSGKSYNEQFF.